Shown below are 17 T cell receptor beta chains from a single sample sequenced in a study of shared clonotypes between healthy human individuals. Produced via immunoSEQ multiplex PCR; TCRdb's table is partial and in-frame only. The table includes roughly 2 million clones, less than 95% detected once. Naivety among CD8 cells was defined by CD45RO negativity and positive CCR7 selection, thereby excluding terminally differentiated effector memory CD45RA+ cells. Sample: naive CD8+ T cells sorted from blood. Receptors originate from a man aged 18 to 30 in good health.

The chain couples TRBV19 to TRBJ1-1; D is ambiguous. CDR3 length equals 14 residues. Germline CDR1 is LNHDA and CDR2 is SQIVND (reference sequence). V was clipped by 5 bases and J by 6 bases, with 16 bases between them. CDR3 region: CASSSATAPPEAFF. In DNA form, the CDR3 reads TGTGCCAGTAGTTCGGCTACCGCCCCCCCTGAAGCTTTCTTT.

The chain recombines TRBV30 with TRBJ2-1; the D is unclear. The CDR3 is 15 residues long. The germline V and J ends were trimmed by 4 bases and 2 bases, with 15 bases remaining between them. Germline lookup yields CDR1 GTSNPN and CDR2 SVGIG (reference sequence). The CDR3 DNA reads as TGTGCCTGGAACGGTGCCGATGCTCCCTACAATGAGCAGTTCTTC. It is translated as CAWNGADAPYNEQFF.

This clone is a singleton in its sample. CDR3 nucleotide sequence: TGTGCCAGCAGCTTCTTCGAGGGTAACTATGGCTACACCTTC. Its protein is CASSFFEGNYGYTF. The chain is built from TRBV7-9 and TRBJ1-2; D gene uncertain. V was pared by 3 bases and J by 1 base, with 9 bases between. Germline values: CDR1 SEHNR, CDR2 FQNEAQ (reference sequence). The CDR3 length is 14 residues.

The chain uses TRBV6-5 and TRBJ1-2, with 7 bases identical to TRBD1. The germline V gene has CDR1 MNHEY and CDR2 SVGAGI. CDR3 size: 11 residues. V gave up 5 bases and J gave up 10 bases; unmatched junction bases: 4. The CDR3 is CASSTTGDYTF. The CDR3 nucleotides are TGTGCCAGCAGTACTACAGGGGACTACACCTTC.

The chain recombines TRBV7-2 with TRBJ1-2; D unresolved. Germline values: CDR1 SGHTA, CDR2 FQGNSA. V shed 3 bases and J shed 3 bases, with 11 bases lying between them. CDR3 size: 14 residues. For the CDR3, the DNA is TGTGCCAGCAGCTTCCGTCCAGGTGACTATGGCTACACCTTC. Translating it yields CASSFRPGDYGYTF.

The V and J genes are TRBV4-3 and TRBJ2-1; possibly TRBD1 for D (8 bases). Germline CDR1 reads LGHNA; CDR2 reads YSLEER. The CDR3 is 17 amino acids. V lost 4 bases to trimming and J lost 3 bases, with 19 bases between them. CDR3 coding DNA: TGCGCCAGCAGCCCCCAGGGGGCTAGCGGATACTACAATGAGCAGTTCTTC. Translation: CASSPQGASGYYNEQFF.

The chain links TRBV7-9 to TRBJ2-2; perhaps TRBD1 as D (5 bases). The CDR3 spans 14 residues. Germline-derived CDR1 and CDR2 are SEHNR and FQNEAQ (reference sequence). V was clipped by 3 bases and J by 1 base, with 6 bases between them. The CDR3 coding sequence is TGTGCCAGCAGCTTTGGACAGAACACCGGGGAGCTGTTTTTT. It is translated as CASSFGQNTGELFF.

Points on this clone: This CDR3 is also generated by other DNA sequences in the sample. The chain is built from TRBV9 and TRBJ2-7; no reliable D call. V was shortened by 0 bases and J by 0 bases, with 4 bases between the two germline ends. The CDR3 extends over 13 amino acids. The germline gives CDR1 SGDLS, CDR2 YYNGEE. CDR3 coding DNA: TGTGCCAGCAGCGTAGGTTCCTCCTACGAGCAGTACTTC. Translating gives CASSVGSSYEQYF.

The V and J genes are TRBV6-1 and TRBJ1-1; D perhaps matches TRBD1 (5 bases). V was pared by 8 bases and J by 3 bases, with 13 bases between. From germline, CDR1 is MNHNS and CDR2 SASEGT. CDR3 length: 13 amino acids. CDR3 nucleotide sequence: TGTGCCAGCCCGGGACGTTTGTACACTGAAGCTTTCTTT. This encodes CASPGRLYTEAFF.

The chain is built from TRBV2 and TRBJ1-1; D perhaps matches TRBD1 (5 bases). Germline assignment: CDR1 SNHLY and CDR2 FYNNEI. The V gene lost 6 bases and the J gene lost 7 bases, with 15 bases spanning the gap. CDR3 length: 13 amino acids. The CDR3 loop reads CASSMGPEVEAFF. The CDR3 region has the DNA TGTGCCAGCAGCATGGGACCCGAGGTTGAAGCTTTCTTT.

The chain carries TRBV6-5 and TRBJ1-2, with D possibly being TRBD1 (6 bases). The CDR3 consists of 14 residues. Germline CDR1 MNHEY, CDR2 SVGAGI. The V end was cut by 0 bases, the J end by 3 bases, with 8 bases between. In nucleotides, the CDR3 is TGTGCCAGCAGTTACTCGAGGACAGACTATGGCTACACCTTC. Its translation: CASSYSRTDYGYTF.

This chain joins TRBV2 and TRBJ2-5; no reliable D call. Germline V gene data show CDR1 as SNHLY and CDR2 as FYNNEI. The CDR3 runs 15 residues. V was pared by 3 bases and J by 5 bases, with 16 bases between. The CDR3 DNA reads as TGTGCCAGCAGTGACAGGAAGGGCCTGGGCGAGACCCAGTACTTC. Translation gives CASSDRKGLGETQYF.

The V and J genes are TRBV9 and TRBJ2-1; 9 bases match TRBD1. Unmatched junction bases numbered 5, after V lost 4 bases and J lost 0 bases. The CDR3 is 16 amino acids. Germline loops: CDR1 SGDLS, CDR2 YYNGEE. This CDR3 is CASSPSTGGSYNEQFF. The CDR3 bases are TGTGCCAGCAGCCCCTCGACAGGGGGCTCCTACAATGAGCAGTTCTTC.

Note on this clone: Other nucleotide sequences in the sample specify the same CDR3. The V gene is TRBV7-9, the J gene TRBJ2-7, with D perhaps TRBD1 (5 bases). CDR3 length equals 15 residues. CDR1 SEHNR and CDR2 FQNEAQ come from the germline V gene (reference sequence). Trimming took off 1 base at V and 0 bases at J, with 10 bases between the two ends. The CDR3 DNA is TGTGCCAGCAGCTTAGGACAGCTGAGCTCCTACGAGCAGTACTTC. This encodes CASSLGQLSSYEQYF. Drawing the rest from reference TRBV7-9 and TRBJ2-7, the complete variable domain is DTGVSQNPRHKITKRGQNVTFRCDPISEHNRLYWYRQTLGQGPEFLTYFQNEAQLEKSRLLSDRFSAERPKGSFSTLEIQRTEQGDSAMYLCASSLGQLSSYEQYFGPGTRLTVT.

The chain recombines TRBV5-6 with TRBJ1-4; no firm D call. The CDR3 totals 13 residues. CDR1 is SGHDT and CDR2 is YYEEEE in the germline V gene. V lost 3 bases to trimming and J lost 0 bases, with 3 bases between them. CDR3 coding DNA: TGTGCCAGCAGCTCCCCAACTAATGAAAAACTGTTTTTT. Amino acids: CASSSPTNEKLFF.

The V and J genes are TRBV6-4 and TRBJ1-3; the D gene is possibly TRBD1 (6 bases). Germline CDR1 reads MRHNA; CDR2 reads SNTAGT. The CDR3 covers 15 residues. V dropped 6 bases and J dropped 0 bases, with 12 bases sitting between them. The CDR3 sequence is CASSAGQLSGNTIYF. CDR3 coding DNA: TGTGCCAGCAGCGCCGGACAGCTCTCTGGAAACACCATATATTTT.

The sample holds one count of this clone. This same CDR3 is encoded by further DNA sequences in the sample. The V and J genes are TRBV29-1 and TRBJ2-7; 8 positions match TRBD2. The trim removed 6 bases at V and 0 bases at J, leaving 4 bases unmatched. CDR1 SQVTM and CDR2 ANQGSEA come from the germline V gene. The CDR3 covers 13 residues. The CDR3 DNA follows: TGCAGCGTCGTCGGGGGGGACTCCTACGAGCAGTACTTC. It translates to CSVVGGDSYEQYF.